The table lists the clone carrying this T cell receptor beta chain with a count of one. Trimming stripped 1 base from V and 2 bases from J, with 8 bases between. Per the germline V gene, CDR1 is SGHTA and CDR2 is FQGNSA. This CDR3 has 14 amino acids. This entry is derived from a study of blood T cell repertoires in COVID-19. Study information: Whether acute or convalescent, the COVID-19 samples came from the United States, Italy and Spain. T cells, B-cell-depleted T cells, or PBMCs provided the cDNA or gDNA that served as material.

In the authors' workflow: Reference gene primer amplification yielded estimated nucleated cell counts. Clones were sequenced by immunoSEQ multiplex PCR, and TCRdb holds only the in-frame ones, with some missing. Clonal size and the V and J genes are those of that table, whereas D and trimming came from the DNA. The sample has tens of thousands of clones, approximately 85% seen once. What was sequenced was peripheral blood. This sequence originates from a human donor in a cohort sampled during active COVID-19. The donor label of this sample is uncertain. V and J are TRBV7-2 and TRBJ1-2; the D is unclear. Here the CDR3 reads CASSLGLGNYGYTF. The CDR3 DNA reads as TGTGCCAGCAGCTTAGGTCTAGGAAACTATGGCTACACCTTC.